This passage covers 19 T cell receptor beta chains from one sample sequenced in a study of spatial heterogeneity in lung cancer. Time point in this sample: sample taken at primary tumor resection. Whole RNA from tumor, nontumor lung or frozen PBMC was sequenced unsorted. TCRdb re-derived calls from the 5' RACE reads in MiXCR, one entry per CDR3 protein. The sample carries over 10,000 distinct CDR3 sequences, about 15% recorded once. The sequences come from PBMCs, collected at surgery. These receptors were obtained from a male donor with early-stage non-small cell lung cancer.

The chain uses TRBV27 and TRBJ2-2; D is undetermined. Looked up from germline, CDR1 is MNHEY and CDR2 is SMNVEV (reference sequence). The CDR3 loop spans 12 amino acids. Deletions cut 5 bases from V and 7 bases from J, with 8 bases between. CDR3 nucleotide sequence: TGTGCCAGCAGTCCGGGCGGCGGGGAGCTGTTTTTT. Encoded protein: CASSPGGGELFF.

This clonotype occurred a few times. The chain recombines TRBV10-3 with TRBJ1-6; 7 bases match TRBD1. The CDR3 runs to 13 residues. CDR1 and CDR2 (germline): ENHRY, SYGVKD. V was clipped by 10 bases and J by 7 bases; unmatched bases: 7. CDR3 sequence (DNA): TGTGCCACAGCAGGGGGAACGAATTCACCCCTCCACTTT. It yields the protein CATAGGTNSPLHF.

This clonotype was observed a handful of times. The chain links TRBV6-2 or TRBV6-3 to TRBJ2-1, with 10 nucleotides matching TRBD2. This CDR3 is built from 15 residues. The J segment lost 4 bases and the V segment lost 7 bases, leaving 7 bases of the junction unmatched. Germline V gene lookup returns CDR1 MNHEY and CDR2 SVGEGT. The CDR3 DNA sequence: TGTGCCAGCAAACCTAGCGGGAGTGGTTACAATGAGCAGTTCTTC. Amino acids: CASKPSGSGYNEQFF.

This chain links TRBV5-1 with TRBJ2-2; possibly TRBD1 for D (5 bases). Trimming removed 2 bases at V and 2 bases at J, with 10 bases between. The germline V gene has CDR1 SGHRS and CDR2 YFSETQ. The CDR3 consists of 15 residues. CDR3 protein: CASSFQGLNTGELFF. CDR3 nucleotides: TGCGCCAGCAGCTTTCAGGGATTAAACACCGGGGAGCTGTTTTTT.

This chain joins TRBV6-6 and TRBJ1-2; 7 positions agree with TRBD1. The CDR3 length is 15 residues. Per germline, CDR1 MNHNY and CDR2 SVGAGI (reference sequence). After removal of 3 bases from V and 0 bases from J, the junction contained 4 bases not matched to a gene. The CDR3 sequence is CASSYDRAANYGYTF. The CDR3 coding sequence is TGTGCCAGCAGTTATGACAGGGCCGCTAACTATGGCTACACCTTC.

This clonotype showed up many times. J is TRBJ2-3 and V is TRBV20-1; D gene ambiguous. V lost 3 bases and J lost 4, with 8 bases in between. In germline, CDR1 is DFQATT, CDR2 SNEGSKA (reference sequence). The CDR3 length is 12 residues. The CDR3 DNA follows: TGCAGTGCTAGGACCCAGCCAGATACGCAGTATTTT. This translates into CSARTQPDTQYF.

There are a few counts of this clonotype. V is TRBV6-5 and J is TRBJ1-1; D is possibly TRBD1 (5 bases). The V gene lost 9 bases and the J gene lost 0 bases, with 20 bases spanning the gap. The CDR3 has 16 amino acids. From germline, CDR1 is MNHEY and CDR2 SVGAGI. The CDR3 coding sequence is TGTGCCAGTTCTCCCATAACCGACAGCCTGAACACTGAAGCTTTCTTT. This sequence encodes CASSPITDSLNTEAFF.

This clonotype was seen more than once but under ten times. The chain carries TRBV24-1 and TRBJ2-6; TRBD2 is a possible D gene (6 bases). Trimming stripped 3 bases from V and 1 base from J, with 21 bases between. Germline-derived CDR1 and CDR2 are KGHDR and SFDVKD. This CDR3 region has 20 residues. CDR3 DNA: TGTGCCACCAGTGATGGTGTTAATGTGGGAGGCAAATCTGGGGCCAACGTCCTGACTTTC. It translates to CATSDGVNVGGKSGANVLTF.

Concerning this clonotype itself: One base away lies a much larger clone, so this may be a sequencing read error. The gene calls are TRBV11-1 and TRBJ2-7; TRBD2 matches at 15 bases. V lost 8 bases to trimming and J lost 0 bases; unmatched junction nucleotides: 11. Germline V gene sequence: CDR1 SGHAT, CDR2 FQDESV (reference sequence). The CDR3 is made up of 18 amino acids. CDR3 sequence: CASGSPGLAGGNSYEQYF. Here the CDR3 DNA reads TGTGCCAGCGGCTCCCCGGGACTAGCGGGAGGCAACTCCTACGAGCAGTACTTC.

Turning to this clonotype: This sequence may be a read error, since a much larger clone differs from it by one base. The rearrangement uses TRBV5-5 and TRBJ2-6; TRBD1 aligns across 7 bases. Germline CDR1 SGHKS, CDR2 YYEKEE (reference sequence). The CDR3 runs 15 residues. J was trimmed by 6 bases and V by 6 bases; bases with no gene match: 9. For the CDR3, the DNA is TGTGCCAGCACCGACAGGGTGGTCGAGGCCAACGTCCTGACTTTC. This translates into CASTDRVVEANVLTF.

This clonotype came up a few times. The chain has TRBV6-1 and TRBJ2-3, with D possibly matching TRBD2 (7 bases). The V end lost 0 bases, the J end lost 0 bases, and 16 bases lay between the germline ends. This CDR3 comprises 18 residues. The germline gives CDR1 MNHNS, CDR2 SASEGT. CDR3: CASSEALLGGLSTDTQYF. CDR3 bases: TGTGCCAGCAGTGAAGCGCTTCTCGGGGGGCTAAGCACAGATACGCAGTATTTT.

This clonotype has a handful of counts. The chain uses TRBV29-1 and TRBJ1-1; D is unclear. Germline-derived CDR1 and CDR2 are SQVTM and ANQGSEA. The V end was cut by 7 bases, the J end by 3 bases, with 9 bases between. This CDR3 is 11 amino acids long. CDR3 sequence: CSAADYTEAFF. CDR3 nucleotide sequence: TGCAGCGCCGCAGATTACACTGAAGCTTTCTTT.

This clonotype was seen many times. The rearrangement uses TRBV19 and TRBJ2-7, with TRBD2 matching over 13 bases. The germline V gene has CDR1 LNHDA and CDR2 SQIVND (reference sequence). The CDR3 runs 15 residues. V trimming: 1 base; J trimming: 5 bases; junction bases outside the gene matches: 2. The DNA of the CDR3 is TGTGCCAGTAGTATAGGGACTAGCGGGAGCCACGAGCAGTACTTC. Translation: CASSIGTSGSHEQYF.

This chain links TRBV14 with TRBJ2-5; 11 positions agree with TRBD2. The CDR3 loop spans 16 amino acids. Per the germline V gene, CDR1 is SGHDN and CDR2 is FVKESK. Losses at the gene ends were 3 bases for V and 4 bases for J; bases not matched to a gene: 7. CDR3 DNA sequence: TGTGCCAGCAGCCATCTTACCGGACTAGCGGGAGAGACCCAGTACTTC. It codes for CASSHLTGLAGETQYF.

There are many counts of this clonotype. This rearrangement joins TRBV2 to TRBJ2-2; 8 nucleotides match TRBD1. This CDR3 is built from 15 residues. The germline V gene encodes CDR1 SNHLY and CDR2 FYNNEI. The trim removed 7 bases at V and 4 bases at J, leaving 8 bases unmatched. The CDR3, as DNA: TGTGCCAGCATCGGACAGGGCTGGGGCACCGGGGAGCTGTTTTTT. Its translation is CASIGQGWGTGELFF.

This clonotype was seen a few times. This chain links TRBV27 with TRBJ2-7; a weak D match, TRBD1 (6 bases). The germline V gene encodes CDR1 MNHEY and CDR2 SMNVEV (reference sequence). Trimming took off 4 bases at V and 3 bases at J, with 19 bases between the two ends. CDR3 size: 16 residues. In DNA, the CDR3 is TGTGCCAGCAGTTACAGGAATACACAGGGCAACTACGAGCAGTACTTC. This codes for CASSYRNTQGNYEQYF.

This sequence joins TRBV28 and TRBJ2-5; a weak D match, TRBD1 (6 bases). V was trimmed by 5 bases and J by 5 bases, leaving 15 bases between them. CDR3 size: 14 residues. The germline gives CDR1 MDHEN, CDR2 SYDVKM. The CDR3 sequence: CASSRTGSKETQYF. The CDR3 coding sequence is TGTGCCAGCAGTCGCACAGGGAGTAAGGAGACCCAGTACTTC.

The chain employs TRBV5-6 and TRBJ1-1; 8 nucleotides align to TRBD1. CDR1 and CDR2 from the germline V gene are SGHDT and YYEEEE. The CDR3 consists of 14 residues. Losses at the gene ends were 3 bases for V and 5 bases for J; bases not matched to a gene: 6. The chain's CDR3 is CASSYGDRGTEAFF. CDR3 DNA sequence: TGTGCCAGCAGCTACGGCGACAGGGGTACTGAAGCTTTCTTT.

The table lists this clonotype with a few counts. The chain combines TRBV29-1 with TRBJ1-1; D perhaps matches TRBD1 (6 bases). V was shortened by 5 bases and J by 5 bases, with 9 bases between the two germline ends. The CDR3 covers 11 residues. Germline loops: CDR1 SQVTM, CDR2 ANQGSEA. CDR3 protein: CSVYQGTEAFF. CDR3 bases: TGCAGCGTTTACCAGGGGACTGAAGCTTTCTTT. Full variable domain (rest looked up from reference TRBV29-1 and TRBJ1-1): SAVISQKPSRDICQRGTSLTIQCQVDSQVTMMFWYRQQPGQSLTLIATANQGSEATYESGFVIDKFPISRPNLTFSTLTVSNMSPEDSSIYLCSVYQGTEAFFGQGTRLTVV.